A selection of T cell receptor beta chains follows, all from one sample in a study of blood T cell repertoires in COVID-19. TCRdb's table, derived via immunoSEQ multiplex PCR, lists solely in-frame clones and lacks some. Here the sample spans about 140,000 clones, about 90% being singletons. Sample: PBMCs or T cells enriched from blood (not recorded which). Receptors were obtained from a man in his 60s who had recovered from COVID-19. CDR3s include the opening cysteine and the closing phenylalanine or tryptophan. A D gene is named only where the DNA matches it firmly. Size is omitted from some rows. Given values are once, few, many or a class for expanded clones.

D gene	V gene	clone size	J gene	CDR3 DNA	CDR3 protein
NA	TRBV30	NA	TRBJ1-6	TGTGCCTGGGCGGGATACTATAATTCACCCCTCCACTTT	CAWAGYYNSPLHF
NA	TRBV13	NA	TRBJ1-1	TGTGCCAGCTCCAGGGTTCGGACTGAAGCTTTCTTT	CASSRVRTEAFF
TRBD1	TRBV7-3	NA	TRBJ2-2	TGTGCCAGCAGCCAACAGGGGTACACCGGGGAGCTGTTTTTT	CASSQQGYTGELFF
TRBD1	TRBV6-5	few	TRBJ1-2	TGTGCCAGCAGGGCAGGGGGGAGCTATGGCTACACCTTC	CASRAGGSYGYTF
NA	TRBV5-5	few	TRBJ2-1	TGTGCCAGCAGCTTGAACTATGAGCAGTTCTTC	CASSLNYEQFF
NA	TRBV3-1/TRBV3-2	NA	TRBJ1-1	TGTGCCAGCAGCCAAAGGGAGACTGAAGCTTTCTTT	CASSQRETEAFF
TRBD2	TRBV28	NA	TRBJ2-3	TGTGCCAGCAGTTTGCTAGCGGGGGGCACAGATACGCAGTATTTT	CASSLLAGGTDTQYF
TRBD1	TRBV28	once	TRBJ1-2	TGTGCCAGCAGTTCAACAGGGGGCTACTATGGCTACACCTTC	CASSSTGGYYGYTF
NA	TRBV21-1	NA	TRBJ1-5	TGTGCCAGCAGCAATAGACCCGAGGCCAGAACAGAGCGGAGGCCCCAGCATTTT	CASSNRPEARTERRPQHF
NA	TRBV24-1	NA	TRBJ1-2	TGTGCCACCAGTGATCTCGGGGGACTGGGCTACACCTTC	CATSDLGGLGYTF
TRBD2	TRBV9	NA	TRBJ2-2	TGTGCCAGCAGCCTCGATCCGGGACTAGCGACGGGGGAGCTGTTTTTT	CASSLDPGLATGELFF
TRBD2	TRBV2	once	TRBJ2-1	TGTGCCAGCAGGACACTAGCGGGGGGAGACAATGAGCAGTTCTTC	CASRTLAGGDNEQFF
TRBD2	TRBV2	NA	TRBJ2-1	TGTGCCAGCTCTGGCGGGAGCTACCTCCTTGAGCAGTTCTTC	CASSGGSYLLEQFF
NA	TRBV28	NA	TRBJ2-2	TGTGCCAGCAGTTGGGGAGCGGTCGGGGAGCTGTTTTTT	CASSWGAVGELFF
NA	TRBV10-3	NA	TRBJ1-3	TGTGCCTCCTCAGGGTCGGCTGGAAACACCATATATTTT	CASSGSAGNTIYF
NA	TRBV5-1	NA	TRBJ1-1	TGCGCCAGCAGCTTGGGGGTAACAGGGCTGAACACTGAAGCTTTCTTT	CASSLGVTGLNTEAFF
NA	TRBV10-2	NA	TRBJ1-1	TGCGCCAGCAGTGATAGGACAGCGAACACTGAAGCTTTCTTT	CASSDRTANTEAFF
TRBD1	TRBV24-1	NA	TRBJ2-1	TGTGCCACCAGTGACCAGACAGGGAAAGATGAGCAGTTCTTC	CATSDQTGKDEQFF
TRBD1	TRBV28	NA	TRBJ1-6	TGTGCCAGCAACCGACAGGGGGATTCACCCCTCCACTTT	CASNRQGDSPLHF
NA	TRBV7-7	NA	TRBJ2-1	TGTGCTAGCAGTTCGGGGACTGCTTCCTACAATGAGCAGTTCTTC	CASSSGTASYNEQFF
TRBD2	TRBV12-3/TRBV12-4	NA	TRBJ2-5	TGTGCCAGCAGCCGGACTAGGTCCGAGACCCAGTACTTC	CASSRTRSETQYF
NA	TRBV28	NA	TRBJ1-2	TGTGCCAGCAGCACAGGGTTGAGGAGCTACACCTTC	CASSTGLRSYTF
NA	TRBV7-8	NA	TRBJ2-7	TGTGCCAGCAGCCCCCAGCTAGGAATCCACGAGCAGTACTTC	CASSPQLGIHEQYF
TRBD2	TRBV7-9	NA	TRBJ2-1	TGTGCCAGCAGCATCTCGGGACTAGCGAGGAATGAGCAGTTCTTC	CASSISGLARNEQFF